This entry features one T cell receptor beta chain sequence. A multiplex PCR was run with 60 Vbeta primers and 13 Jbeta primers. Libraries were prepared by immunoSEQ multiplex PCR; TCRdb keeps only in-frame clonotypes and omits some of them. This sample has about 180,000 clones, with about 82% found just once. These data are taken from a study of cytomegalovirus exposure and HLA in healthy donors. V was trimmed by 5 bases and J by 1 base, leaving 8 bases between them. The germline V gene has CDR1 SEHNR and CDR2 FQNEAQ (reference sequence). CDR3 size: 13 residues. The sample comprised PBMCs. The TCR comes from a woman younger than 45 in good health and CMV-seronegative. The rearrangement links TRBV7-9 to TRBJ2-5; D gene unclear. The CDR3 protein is CASSPSGQETQYF. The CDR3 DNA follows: TGTGCCAGCAGCCCATCGGGCCAAGAGACCCAGTACTTC.